The source of this T cell receptor (beta chain) is a study of breast tumors, draining lymph nodes, adjacent tissues. General study points: Luminal-like breast cancer showed significantly higher tumor–nontumor repertoire similarity than basal-like. Tumor TCR diversity was below lymph nodes but above nontumor tissue.

Axillary draining lymph nodes of breast cancer patients supplied the node samples. This clonotype was detected a few times. The antigen remains undetermined. No DNA is shown, since the ends of the CDR3 on it are uncertain; the CDR3 is the one TCRdb lists. MiXCR was run by TCRdb on the multiplex PCR reads, yielding one entry per CDR3 protein. The sample lists about 230,000 distinct CDR3 sequences; less than 40% were seen once. Germline lookup yields CDR1 SGDLS and CDR2 YYNGEE. The length of the CDR3 is 15 amino acids, counting both ends. This chain uses TRBV9 with TRBJ1-6; the D call of TRBD1 is as the table states it, not checked on the DNA. Material: axillary lymph node tissue. This clonotype was sampled from a female donor with breast cancer. Some clones in this sample may be carry-over from other donors' samples. The CDR3 is CASSVAGGSGSPPHF.